These T cell receptor beta chains were read from a single sample in a study of lymphopenia after photon versus proton radiotherapy. Profiled with immunoSEQ multiplex PCR; TCRdb holds only in-frame clones, not every one. The sample has approximately 45,000 clones; about 85% are singletons. Sequences were derived from peripheral blood, sampled from a patient treated with photon-based radiotherapy. The receptors were sampled from a man aged 40-55 years with gastric cancer. Both conserved end residues are part of each CDR3. A D gene is named only where the DNA matches it firmly. Some rows have no size entry. The others give once, few or many, or a class for an expanded clone.

TRBD1	TRBV5-1	few	TRBJ1-6	CASSTGTGYNSPLHF	TGCGCCAGCAGCACCGGGACAGGTTATAATTCACCCCTCCACTTT
TRBD1	TRBV6-5	few	TRBJ1-5	CASRRDRNQPQHF	TGTGCCAGCAGGCGGGACAGAAATCAGCCCCAGCATTTT
-	TRBV2	once	TRBJ1-4	CASGGRRGEKLFF	TGTGCCAGCGGGGGCAGGCGAGGTGAAAAACTGTTTTTT
-	TRBV5-6	-	TRBJ2-2	CASRLTGNTGELFF	TGTGCCAGCAGGTTGACAGGGAACACCGGGGAGCTGTTTTTT
TRBD1	TRBV4-1	few	TRBJ1-6	CASSQATGVNSPLHF	TGCGCCAGCAGCCAAGCCACAGGGGTTAATTCACCCCTCCACTTT
TRBD2	TRBV30	once	TRBJ2-3	CAWSGVAGLADTQYF	TGTGCCTGGAGTGGAGTAGCGGGGCTTGCAGATACGCAGTATTTT
-	TRBV29-1	-	TRBJ2-7	CSVEVGEQYF	TGCAGCGTTGAAGTCGGCGAGCAGTACTTC
-	TRBV5-4	-	TRBJ1-4	CASSRSDSDEKLFF	TGTGCCAGCAGCAGGTCGGACAGTGATGAAAAACTGTTTTTT
-	TRBV11-3	-	TRBJ2-2	CASSLDWGTGELFF	TGTGCCAGCAGCTTAGATTGGGGGACCGGGGAGCTGTTTTTT
-	TRBV29-1	-	TRBJ2-1	CSVEDVGHGGGEQFF	TGCAGCGTTGAAGATGTTGGACACGGGGGAGGTGAGCAGTTCTTC
-	TRBV18	-	TRBJ1-6	CASSLGQGGSYNSPLHF	TGTGCCAGCTCACTGGGTCAGGGTGGCTCCTATAATTCACCCCTCCACTTT
-	TRBV6-1	-	TRBJ1-2	CASSGTVNRANYGYTF	TGTGCCAGCAGTGGGACAGTTAACCGAGCTAACTATGGCTACACCTTC
TRBD1	TRBV6-4	few	TRBJ2-7	CASSSRDRGPSYEQYF	TGTGCCAGCAGTTCCCGAGACAGGGGGCCCTCCTACGAGCAGTACTTC
-	TRBV18	-	TRBJ2-7	CASSPGAQYGQYF	TGTGCCAGCTCACCAGGGGCCCAGTACGGGCAGTACTTC
-	TRBV30	-	TRBJ1-5	CAWSVSGGNQPQHF	TGTGCCTGGAGTGTATCCGGGGGCAATCAGCCCCAGCATTTT
-	TRBV19	once	TRBJ2-2	CASSIGQLRGSGELFF	TGTGCCAGTAGTATAGGGCAGCTGAGAGGGTCCGGGGAGCTGTTTTTT
-	TRBV28	-	TRBJ1-2	CASSLPQGASGNYGYTF	TGTGCCAGCAGTTTACCCCAAGGGGCATCAGGGAACTATGGCTACACCTTC
TRBD2	TRBV11-2	-	TRBJ2-3	CASSSGTSGGGTDTQYF	TGTGCCAGCAGTTCCGGGACTAGCGGGGGGGGCACAGATACGCAGTATTTT
-	TRBV29-1	-	TRBJ1-2	CSAQVDVYGYTF	TGCAGCGCCCAAGTGGACGTCTATGGCTACACCTTC
TRBD1	TRBV19	-	TRBJ2-5	CASSIVVDRGGQETQYF	TGTGCCAGTAGTATCGTAGTAGACAGGGGGGGCCAAGAGACCCAGTACTTC
-	TRBV11-2	-	TRBJ1-1	CASSLRGGSNTEAFF	TGTGCCAGCAGCCTAAGGGGAGGGTCCAACACTGAAGCTTTCTTT
-	TRBV9	-	TRBJ2-2	CASSVGAGALAGELFF	TGTGCCAGCAGCGTAGGGGCGGGGGCCTTAGCCGGGGAGCTGTTTTTT
-	TRBV30	-	TRBJ2-7	CAWRPQAYEQYF	TGTGCCTGGAGACCGCAGGCCTACGAGCAGTACTTC
TRBD1	TRBV4-1	-	TRBJ1-2	CASSQDPGQGRYGYTF	TGCGCCAGCAGCCAGGATCCGGGACAGGGGCGCTATGGCTACACCTTC
TRBD1	TRBV14	-	TRBJ1-6	CASSQGNRGNSPLHF	TGTGCCAGCAGCCAAGGTAACAGGGGAAATTCACCCCTCCACTTT
-	TRBV2	-	TRBJ1-5	CASSAGINQPQHF	TGTGCCAGCAGTGCTGGGATCAATCAGCCCCAGCATTTT
TRBD2	TRBV11-1	-	TRBJ2-3	CASSPQFGGAGTDTQYF	TGTGCCAGCAGCCCCCAGTTCGGGGGGGCGGGCACAGATACGCAGTATTTT
-	TRBV5-1	-	TRBJ2-3	CASSLVIGGDTQYF	TGCGCCAGCAGCTTGGTTATCGGCGGAGATACGCAGTATTTT
TRBD2	TRBV12-5	-	TRBJ2-3	CASGSPTSGSTDTQYF	TGTGCTAGTGGTTCCCCGACTAGCGGTAGCACAGATACGCAGTATTTT
TRBD1	TRBV7-9	-	TRBJ1-1	CASSLGGTGRNTEAFF	TGTGCCAGCAGCTTAGGGGGGACAGGGCGTAACACTGAAGCTTTCTTT
TRBD1	TRBV4-1	-	TRBJ1-3	CASSQDTGQGRLISGNTIYF	TGCGCCAGCAGCCAAGACACCGGACAGGGGAGGCTCATCTCTGGAAACACCATATATTTT
TRBD1	TRBV4-2	few	TRBJ1-4	CASSPGQGATNEKLFF	TGTGCCAGCAGCCCGGGACAGGGGGCAACTAATGAAAAACTGTTTTTT
-	TRBV11-2	-	TRBJ1-1	CASSLDEGRAFF	TGTGCCAGCAGCTTAGATGAGGGGAGGGCTTTCTTT
-	TRBV5-1	-	TRBJ2-5	CASSRNGGYQETQYF	TGCGCCAGCAGCCGTAACGGCGGGTACCAAGAGACCCAGTACTTC
TRBD1	TRBV5-1	-	TRBJ1-4	CASSEGQGGEKLFF	TGCGCCAGCAGCGAGGGACAGGGGGGAGAAAAACTGTTTTTT
-	TRBV10-3	-	TRBJ2-1	CAITGTLNYNEQFF	TGTGCCATCACCGGGACACTAAACTACAATGAGCAGTTCTTC
-	TRBV19	-	TRBJ1-5	CASSKSSYSNQPQHF	TGTGCCAGTAGTAAGAGTTCATATAGCAATCAGCCCCAGCATTTT
-	TRBV19	once	TRBJ2-7	CASSSFSQGGRREQYF	TGTGCCAGTAGTAGTTTTTCTCAGGGGGGCCGACGCGAGCAGTACTTC
-	TRBV4-2	-	TRBJ1-4	CASSQEDSEGLFF	TGTGCCAGCAGCCAAGAGGATTCCGAGGGACTGTTTTTT
TRBD1	TRBV14	-	TRBJ1-2	CASSQDPTGSYGYTF	TGTGCCAGCAGCCAAGACCCGACAGGGAGCTATGGCTACACCTTC
-	TRBV4-3	once	TRBJ1-5	CASSQEGNRGQPQHF	TGCGCCAGCAGCCAAGAGGGGAATCGTGGTCAGCCCCAGCATTTT
TRBD1	TRBV7-9	-	TRBJ1-1	CASSLTGAPTEAFF	TGTGCCAGCAGCTTAACAGGGGCCCCCACTGAAGCTTTCTTT
-	TRBV18	-	TRBJ2-1	CASSPPGARINEQFF	TGTGCCAGCTCACCACCGGGGGCCCGGATCAATGAGCAGTTCTTC
TRBD2	TRBV4-1	once	TRBJ2-7	CASSQVAGDHEQYF	TGCGCCAGCAGCCAAGTGGCGGGGGACCACGAGCAGTACTTC
-	TRBV5-4	-	TRBJ2-3	CASSFPDSTDTQYF	TGTGCCAGCAGCTTTCCCGACAGCACAGATACGCAGTATTTT
-	TRBV23-1	-	TRBJ2-1	CASSLKAWDEQFF	TGCGCCAGCAGTCTTAAGGCTTGGGATGAGCAGTTCTTC
-	TRBV11-1	-	TRBJ1-2	CASSFREGYGYTF	TGTGCCAGCAGCTTCCGGGAGGGCTATGGCTACACCTTC
-	TRBV14	-	TRBJ1-1	CASSQDLLGTEAFF	TGTGCCAGCAGCCAAGATCTCTTGGGAACTGAAGCTTTCTTT